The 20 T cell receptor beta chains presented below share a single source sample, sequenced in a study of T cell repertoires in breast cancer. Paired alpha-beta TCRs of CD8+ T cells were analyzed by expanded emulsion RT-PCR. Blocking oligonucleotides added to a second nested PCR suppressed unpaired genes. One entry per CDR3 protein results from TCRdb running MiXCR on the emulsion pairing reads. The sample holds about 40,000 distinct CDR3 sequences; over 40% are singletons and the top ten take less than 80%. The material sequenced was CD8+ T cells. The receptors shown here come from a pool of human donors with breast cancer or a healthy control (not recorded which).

Here the CDR3 reads CSARNPGLAGVKGSTDTQYF. In DNA, the CDR3 is TGCAGTGCTAGAAACCCGGGACTAGCGGGAGTGAAAGGGAGCACAGATACGCAGTATTTT. The chain combines TRBV20-1 with TRBJ2-3; 14 nucleotides agree with TRBD2. CDR3 length: 20 amino acids. The junction had 13 bases not matched to a gene; V was cut back by 2 bases and J by 0 bases. CDR1 DFQATT and CDR2 SNEGSKA come from the germline V gene (reference sequence).

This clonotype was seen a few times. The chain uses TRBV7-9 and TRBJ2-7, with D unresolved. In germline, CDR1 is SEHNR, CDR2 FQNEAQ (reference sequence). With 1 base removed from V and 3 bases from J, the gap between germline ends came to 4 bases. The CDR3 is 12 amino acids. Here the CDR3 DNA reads TGTGCCAGCAGCTTAGGTGACTACGAGCAGTACTTC. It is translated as CASSLGDYEQYF. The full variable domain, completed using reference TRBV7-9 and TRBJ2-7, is DTGVSQNPRHKITKRGQNVTFRCDPISEHNRLYWYRQTLGQGPEFLTYFQNEAQLEKSRLLSDRFSAERPKGSFSTLEIQRTEQGDSAMYLCASSLGDYEQYFGPGTRLTVT.

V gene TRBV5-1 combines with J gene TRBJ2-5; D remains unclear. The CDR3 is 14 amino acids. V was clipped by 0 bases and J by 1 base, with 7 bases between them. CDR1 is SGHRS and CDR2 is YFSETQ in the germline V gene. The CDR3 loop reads CASSLAGSQETQYF. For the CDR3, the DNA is TGCGCCAGCAGCTTGGCCGGGTCCCAAGAGACCCAGTACTTC.

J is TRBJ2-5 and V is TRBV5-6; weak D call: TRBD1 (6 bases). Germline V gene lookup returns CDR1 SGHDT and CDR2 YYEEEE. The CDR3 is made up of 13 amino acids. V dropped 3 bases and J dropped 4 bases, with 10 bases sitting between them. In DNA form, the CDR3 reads TGTGCCAGCAGCTCAGGGGTCGGAGAGACCCAGTACTTC. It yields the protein CASSSGVGETQYF.

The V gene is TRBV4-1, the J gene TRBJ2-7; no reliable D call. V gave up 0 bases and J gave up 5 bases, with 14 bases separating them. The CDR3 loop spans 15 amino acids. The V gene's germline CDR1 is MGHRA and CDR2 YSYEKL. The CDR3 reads CASSQDDRAVNEQYF. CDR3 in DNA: TGCGCCAGCAGCCAAGATGATCGAGCTGTGAACGAGCAGTACTTC.

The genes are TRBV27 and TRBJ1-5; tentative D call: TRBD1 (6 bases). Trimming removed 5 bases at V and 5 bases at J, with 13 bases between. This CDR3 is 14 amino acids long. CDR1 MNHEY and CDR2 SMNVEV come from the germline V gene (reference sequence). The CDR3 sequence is CASSLQGSDQPQHF. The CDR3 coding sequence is TGTGCCAGCAGTCTACAGGGAAGCGATCAGCCCCAGCATTTT.

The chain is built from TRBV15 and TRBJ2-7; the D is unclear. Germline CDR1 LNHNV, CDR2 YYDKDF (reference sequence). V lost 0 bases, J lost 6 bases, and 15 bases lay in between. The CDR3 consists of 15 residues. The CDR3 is CATSRDLGKVVEQYF. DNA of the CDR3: TGTGCCACCAGCAGAGATCTGGGCAAGGTGGTCGAGCAGTACTTC.

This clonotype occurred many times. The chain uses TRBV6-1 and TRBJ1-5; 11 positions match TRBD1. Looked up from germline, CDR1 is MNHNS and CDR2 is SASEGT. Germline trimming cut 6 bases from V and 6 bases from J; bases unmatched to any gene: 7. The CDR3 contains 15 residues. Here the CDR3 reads CASRSGQGVTQPQHF. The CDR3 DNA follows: TGTGCCAGCAGATCGGGACAGGGGGTCACTCAGCCCCAGCATTTT.

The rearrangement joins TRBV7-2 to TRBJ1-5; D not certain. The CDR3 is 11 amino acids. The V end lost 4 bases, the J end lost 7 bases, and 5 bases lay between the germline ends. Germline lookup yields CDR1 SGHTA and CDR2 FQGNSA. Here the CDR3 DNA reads TGTGCCAGCAGCTCGGGGCAGCCCCAGCATTTT. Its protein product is CASSSGQPQHF.

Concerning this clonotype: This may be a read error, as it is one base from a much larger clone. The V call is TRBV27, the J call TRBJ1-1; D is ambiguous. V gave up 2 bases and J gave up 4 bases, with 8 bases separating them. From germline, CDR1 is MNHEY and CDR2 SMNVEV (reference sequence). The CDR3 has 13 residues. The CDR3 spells CASSLEESTEAFF. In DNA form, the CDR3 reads TGTGCCAGCAGTTTAGAGGAGAGCACTGAAGCTTTCTTT.

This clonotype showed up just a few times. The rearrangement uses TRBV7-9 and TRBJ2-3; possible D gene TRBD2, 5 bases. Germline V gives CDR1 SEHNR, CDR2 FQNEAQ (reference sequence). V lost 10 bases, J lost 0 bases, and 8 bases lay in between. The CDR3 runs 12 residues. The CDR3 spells CAITGSTDTQYF. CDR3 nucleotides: TGTGCCATTACGGGGAGCACAGATACGCAGTATTTT.

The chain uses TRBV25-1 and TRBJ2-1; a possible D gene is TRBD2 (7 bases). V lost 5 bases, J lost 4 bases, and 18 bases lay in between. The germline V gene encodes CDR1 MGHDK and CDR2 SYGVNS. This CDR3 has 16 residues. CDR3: CASSYHGGLGYNEQFF. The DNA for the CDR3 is TGTGCCAGCAGTTATCACGGGGGGCTAGGATACAATGAGCAGTTCTTC.

The CDR3 loop is CASLKSGASGETQYF. The CDR3 bases are TGTGCCAGCCTGAAAAGCGGGGCTTCGGGAGAGACCCAGTACTTC. V is TRBV7-2 and J is TRBJ2-5, with TRBD2 matching 7 bases. The CDR3 extends over 15 amino acids. V trimming: 8 bases; J trimming: 4 bases; junction bases outside the gene matches: 13. CDR1 and CDR2 (germline): SGHTA, FQGNSA.

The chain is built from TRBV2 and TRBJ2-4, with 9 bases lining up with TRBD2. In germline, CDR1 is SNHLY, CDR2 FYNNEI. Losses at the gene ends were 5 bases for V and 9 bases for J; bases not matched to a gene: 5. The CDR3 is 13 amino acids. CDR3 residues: CASSKGLAIIQYF. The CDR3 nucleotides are TGTGCCAGCAGTAAAGGACTAGCGATCATTCAGTACTTC.

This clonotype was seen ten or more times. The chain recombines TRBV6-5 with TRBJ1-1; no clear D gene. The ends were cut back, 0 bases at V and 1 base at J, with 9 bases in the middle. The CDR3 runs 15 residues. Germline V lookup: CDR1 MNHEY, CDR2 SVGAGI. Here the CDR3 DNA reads TGTGCCAGCAGTTACTCGTACACTCCGAACACTGAAGCTTTCTTT. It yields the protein CASSYSYTPNTEAFF.

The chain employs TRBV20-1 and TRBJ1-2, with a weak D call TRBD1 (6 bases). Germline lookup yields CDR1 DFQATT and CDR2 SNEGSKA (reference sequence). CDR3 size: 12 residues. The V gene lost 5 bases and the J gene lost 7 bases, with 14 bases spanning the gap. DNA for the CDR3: TGCAGTGCTCTGCCGGGGGCGGGTGGCTACACCTTC. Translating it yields CSALPGAGGYTF.

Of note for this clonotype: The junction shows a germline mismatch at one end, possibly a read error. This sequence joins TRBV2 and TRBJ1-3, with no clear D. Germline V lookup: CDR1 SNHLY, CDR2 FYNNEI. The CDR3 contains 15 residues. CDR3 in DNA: TGTGCCAGCAGTGTGGCGGATCGCTCTGGAAACACCATATGTTTT. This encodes CASSVADRSGNTICF.

The CDR3 DNA follows: TGTGCCAGCCGAAGGGACAGCAACACTGAAGCTTTCTTT. Its translation: CASRRDSNTEAFF. The chain is built from TRBV2 and TRBJ1-1; 7 bases are a match to TRBD1. The germline gives CDR1 SNHLY, CDR2 FYNNEI. The CDR3 has 13 amino acids. V dropped 8 bases and J dropped 2; count of bases not matched to a gene: 5.

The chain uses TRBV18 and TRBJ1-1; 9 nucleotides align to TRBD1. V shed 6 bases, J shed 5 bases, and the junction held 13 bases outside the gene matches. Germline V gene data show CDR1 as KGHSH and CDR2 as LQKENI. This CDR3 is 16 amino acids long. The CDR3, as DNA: TGTGCCAGCTCGCTAGGGACAGGGAGGTTTGGGACTGAAGCTTTCTTT. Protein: CASSLGTGRFGTEAFF. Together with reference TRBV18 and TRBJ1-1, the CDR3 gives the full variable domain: NAGVMQNPRHLVRRRGQEARLRCSPMKGHSHVYWYRQLPEEGLKFMVYLQKENIIDESGMPKERFSAEFPKEGPSILRIQQVVRGDSAAYFCASSLGTGRFGTEAFFGQGTRLTVV.

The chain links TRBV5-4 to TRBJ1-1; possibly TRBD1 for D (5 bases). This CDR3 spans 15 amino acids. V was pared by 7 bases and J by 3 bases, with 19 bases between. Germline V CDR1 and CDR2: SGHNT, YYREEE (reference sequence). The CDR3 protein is CASRSRGAIDTEAFF. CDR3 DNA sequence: TGTGCCAGCCGATCGAGGGGTGCAATTGACACTGAAGCTTTCTTT.